This T cell receptor beta chain was captured by sequencing in a study of blood T cell repertoires in COVID-19. About the study: Acute-phase and convalescent COVID-19 samples originated in the United States, Italy and Spain. T cells, B-cell-depleted T cells, or PBMCs supplied cDNA or gDNA.

Assay: immunoSEQ multiplex PCR; the TCRdb copy retains only in-frame clones and omits some. This sample carries 390,000 or so clones, 80% to 90% of them seen once, and the ten largest clones take roughly 1%. V was cut by 3 bases and J by 4 bases, with 15 bases left in between. The CDR3 runs to 15 residues. Germline V gene lookup returns CDR1 LNHDA and CDR2 SQIVND (reference sequence). Residents of about two dozen US areas, aged roughly 18 to 89 years, made up the participants. Cohorts were assigned according to the clinical history that participants reported. The specimen was PBMCs or T cells enriched from blood (not recorded which). This TCR was recovered from a man between 18 and 35 years old who had recovered from COVID-19. The chain has TRBV19 and TRBJ1-2; D unresolved. The DNA of the CDR3 is TGTGCCAGTAGTATGAGGTCGCGACTGCGCTATGGCTACACCTTC. Translated: CASSMRSRLRYGYTF.